The present T cell receptor (beta chain) was sequenced within a study of Ad26.COV2.S vaccination and SARS-CoV-2 variants (TCRdb year 2021). With regard to the full study: Vaccine-arm donors were drawn from COV1001, a multicentre, randomized, double-blind, placebo-controlled phase I-IIa trial of Ad26.COV2.S in healthy adults. Ad26.COV2.S was administered intramuscularly at 5 x 10^10 or 1 x 10^11 viral particles, either as a single shot or as two shots given 56 days apart. TCRbeta repertoire sequencing served as the tool for gauging how specific and how broad the SARS-CoV-2-reactive T cell receptors were following Ad26.COV2.S vaccination. The TCR-sequenced set comprised about 32 samples: some 20 Ad26.COV2.S vaccine recipients, 5 placebo recipients and 8 SARS-CoV-2 convalescent individuals. Participants in the trial were split at random into five groups of five each, receiving low-dose or high-dose Ad26.COV2.S once or twice, or else placebo on both occasions. Investigators did not know the trial group allocation while performing experiments and assessing outcomes.

Broader findings and caveats from the paper: After vaccination, substantial breadth of spike-specific CD8+ and CD4+ T cell responses was reported. It was noted by the authors that total T cell responses may have been underestimated by the TCR breadth and depth analyses. Compared with placebo recipients, Ad26.COV2.S recipients showed higher spike-specific TCR breadth (P = 0.0014). Non-spike TCR breadth was comparable between vaccine and placebo recipients, consistent with the vaccine containing only spike. The study was not powered to compare responses between vaccine doses or regimens.

Taken from cysteine to phenylalanine, the CDR3 has 15 residues. The CDR3 DNA has 45 bases and is translated from base 1. V is cut back by 1 base and J by 6 bases, with 3 bases in the junction unmatched. As encoded in the germline V gene, CDR1 is LGHNA while CDR2 is YNFKEQ. The treatment or condition label on this specimen signifies: approximately 18 received Ad26.COV2.S at low or high dose, single or two shots; 5 received placebo; per-sample allocation not given. Repertoires of vaccine and placebo recipients were sequenced from samples collected on day 63 after the first injection. Between 29 July and 7 August 2020, Cohort 1b enrolled 25 adults aged 18-55 years at one site in Boston, USA. Ad26.COV2.S was a replication-incompetent adenovirus type 26 vector expressing a prefusion-stabilized SARS-CoV-2 spike protein from the original Wuhan strain. The immunoSEQ Assay was the method used to sequence TCRbeta CDR3 regions. After extraction, genomic DNA underwent amplification by bias-controlled multiplex PCR, followed by high-throughput sequencing. The paper's data handling went like this. To quantify the absolute abundance of each unique TCRbeta CDR3 region, sequences were collapsed and filtered. T cell fraction was estimated by normalizing TCRbeta template counts to usable DNA, with usable DNA measured through amplification of reference genes found in all nucleated cells. Repertoire TCRs were annotated as SARS-CoV-2-specific by exact matching of V gene, CDR3 amino acid sequence and J gene to a known reactive TCR set. The reference SARS-CoV-2 TCR set came from MIRA and was filtered for enrichment in COVID-19-positive ImmuneCODE repertoires, removing public or cross-reactive TCRs. Using the MIRA antigens, annotated TCRs were further analysed by specific ORF or by position within an ORF. Breadth was defined as annotated unique rearrangements over total unique productive rearrangements; depth was the summed frequency of those rearrangements. Two-sided Wilcoxon rank-sum tests were applied when comparing TCR breadth between groups. TCRdb re-hosts the immuneACCESS table, in-frame sequences only. Its copies lack some clones; in the studies checked, an unresolved V gene accounts for under half of them, and the cause for the rest is not known. V and J calls and clone size are as listed in that table; D and trimming were resolved from the DNA. Here the sample has over 200,000 clones; roughly 88% occur a single time. The ten largest clones take up approximately 11% of the sample.

Worth noting for this clone: Its antigen specificity is not known. Per-base qualities were not stored, and no clone one base away is much larger.

This receptor was taken from a person aged 18-60 years who received the Ad26.COV2.S COVID-19 vaccine or a placebo. This sequence uses TRBV4-2 and TRBJ2-7, and TRBD2 aligns with 13 junction nucleotides. Material: peripheral blood, obtained in a trial of Ad26.COV2.S vaccine versus placebo. The DNA reads TGTGCCAGCAGCCAAGGGACTAGCGGGAGCCCCGAGCAGTACTTC. This translates into CASSQGTSGSPEQYF.